Below are 9 T cell receptor beta chains sequenced from a single sample in a study of T-cell memory formation after mild COVID-19. TCRdb recomputed calls from the 5' RACE reads with MiXCR, one row per CDR3 protein. In the table there are under 350,000 distinct CDR3 sequences, under 20% of which are singletons. The source material was PBMCs or a T cell subset sorted from them (not recorded which). The receptors come from a man aged 18 to 30 who had mild COVID-19 (a few samples of this study predate the infection). Cell type and time point are not known.

J is TRBJ2-3 and V is TRBV6-5; TRBD2 might be the D (6 bases). CDR1 is MNHEY, CDR2 SVGAGI, per germline. V was pared by 8 bases and J by 0 bases, with 12 bases between. The CDR3 loop spans 14 amino acids. CDR3 nucleotides: TGTGCCAGCCGCATGGGACTCAGCACAGATACGCAGTATTTT. Translation: CASRMGLSTDTQYF.

This clonotype was detected a few times. Written as DNA, the CDR3 is TGTGCCAGCAGCTTAGCAAGGGACTATTCCGACAATGAGCAGTTCTTC. Residues: CASSLARDYSDNEQFF. This chain uses TRBV7-6 with TRBJ2-1, with TRBD2 identical over 7 bases. The CDR3 is made up of 16 amino acids. CDR1 and CDR2 (germline): SGHVS, FNYEAQ. Losses at the gene ends were 0 bases for V and 5 bases for J; bases not matched to a gene: 7.

This clonotype was picked up a small number of times. The chain uses TRBV15 and TRBJ2-7; D could derive from TRBD1 or TRBD2 (6 bases each). Germline CDR1 LNHNV, CDR2 YYDKDF (reference sequence). Trimming left V 1 base short and J 4 bases short, with 11 bases between. The CDR3 runs to 14 residues. CDR3 protein: CATSRAPGAYEQYV. The CDR3 coding sequence is TGTGCCACCAGCAGAGCCCCGGGGGCGTACGAGCAGTACGTC.

The chain has TRBV9 and TRBJ1-1; D is ambiguous. The CDR3 is 15 amino acids. Looked up from germline, CDR1 is SGDLS and CDR2 is YYNGEE. Deletions cut 0 bases from V and 4 bases from J, with 13 bases between. The CDR3 spells CASSVEEGMGTEAFF. In DNA, the CDR3 is TGTGCCAGCAGCGTAGAGGAGGGTATGGGCACTGAAGCTTTCTTT.

In this sample, this clonotype turned up a few times. The chain recombines TRBV10-1 with TRBJ2-7; TRBD1 agrees at 12 bases. Germline V CDR1 and CDR2: WNHNN, SYGVQD (reference sequence). Trimming cost V 11 bases and J 5 bases; bases outside gene matches: 7. The CDR3 runs 13 residues. Here the CDR3 reads CAGNGTGGDEQYV. In DNA, the CDR3 is TGCGCCGGAAACGGGACAGGGGGCGACGAGCAGTACGTC.

This clonotype has a handful of counts. The chain couples TRBV4-2 to TRBJ1-1, with a tentative D call TRBD1 (6 bases). The CDR3 has 15 amino acids. The V and J ends lost 0 bases and 1 base respectively, with 9 bases between them. Germline loops: CDR1 LGHNA, CDR2 YNFKEQ. The CDR3 DNA follows: TGTGCCAGCAGCCAAGAAGGACAGTGGAACACTGAAGCTTTCTTT. It codes for CASSQEGQWNTEAFF.

This clonotype was observed a handful of times. The V call is TRBV15, the J call TRBJ2-2, with 7 nucleotides matching TRBD1. In germline, CDR1 is LNHNV, CDR2 YYDKDF (reference sequence). The CDR3 is 17 amino acids. With 1 base clipped from V and 6 bases from J, the junction kept 11 bases outside the gene matches. This CDR3 is CATSRAPGQYLPGELFF. The CDR3 coding sequence is TGTGCCACCAGCAGAGCACCGGGACAGTACTTGCCCGGGGAGCTGTTTTTT.

V is TRBV28 and J is TRBJ2-3; 10 bases are a match to TRBD1. The V segment lost 8 bases and the J segment 2 bases; nucleotides outside the gene matches: 7. CDR1 and CDR2 from the germline V gene are MDHEN and SYDVKM. The CDR3 sequence is 15 residues long. The CDR3 loop is CASCPGQGHTDTQYF. CDR3 nucleotides: TGTGCCAGCTGTCCGGGACAGGGGCACACAGATACGCAGTATTTT.

Only a few counts were recorded for this clonotype. The V and J genes are TRBV4-1 and TRBJ2-5; D may be TRBD1 or TRBD2 (5 bases each). The CDR3 spans 16 residues. Germline assignment: CDR1 MGHRA and CDR2 YSYEKL. Trimming removed 0 bases from V and 5 bases from J, with 16 bases in between. CDR3 in amino acids: CASSQERGASTETQYF. The CDR3 DNA reads as TGCGCCAGCAGCCAAGAGAGAGGGGCTAGCACGGAGACCCAGTACTTC.